Following are 20 T cell receptor beta chains from one sample sequenced in a study of blood T cell repertoires in COVID-19. TCRdb's copy holds only in-frame clones and misses some; the assay was immunoSEQ multiplex PCR. The repertoire holds 55,000 to 80,000 clones, with 80% to 90% as singletons. Sequencing was carried out using peripheral blood. These receptors came from a man in his fifties or sixties with active COVID-19.

The CDR3: CASARRQGAISGANVLTF. The DNA of the CDR3 is TGTGCTAGTGCTAGAAGACAGGGGGCGATATCTGGGGCCAACGTCCTGACTTTC. V gene TRBV12-5 combines with J gene TRBJ2-6; 10 bases fit TRBD1. The ends lost 7 bases at V and 1 base at J; junction bases unmatched: 10. The CDR3 runs to 18 residues. Germline V gives CDR1 LGHNT, CDR2 FRNRAP. The full variable domain, its missing parts supplied by reference TRBV12-5 and TRBJ2-6, is DARVTQTPRHKVTEMGQEVTMRCQPILGHNTVFWYRQTMMQGLELLAYFRNRAPLDDSGMPKDRFSAEMPDATLATLKIQPSEPRDSAVYFCASARRQGAISGANVLTFGAGSRLTVL.

The V and J genes are TRBV2 and TRBJ2-7, with 7 nucleotides matching TRBD1. Trimming cost V 6 bases and J 0 bases; bases outside gene matches: 14. The CDR3 is made up of 17 amino acids. Germline V gene lookup returns CDR1 SNHLY and CDR2 FYNNEI. The CDR3 DNA follows: TGTGCCAGCAGCCGGGAAACTTTCAGGGACAGCTCCTACGAGCAGTACTTC. It encodes CASSRETFRDSSYEQYF.

The CDR3 sequence: CACNREGVETQYF. The CDR3 coding sequence is TGTGCCTGCAATAGGGAGGGGGTGGAGACCCAGTACTTC. The chain uses TRBV30 and TRBJ2-5; a weak D match, TRBD2 (7 bases). The length of the CDR3 is 13 residues. The V end was cut by 6 bases, the J end by 5 bases, with 16 bases between. Germline V gives CDR1 GTSNPN, CDR2 SVGIG (reference sequence). The full variable domain, completed using reference TRBV30 and TRBJ2-5, is SQTIHQWPATLVQPVGSPLSLECTVEGTSNPNLYWYRQAAGRGLQLLFYSVGIGQISSEVPQNLSASRPQDRQFILSSKKLLLSDSGFYLCACNREGVETQYFGPGTRLLVL.

The CDR3 is CASSLQGDYGYTF. The CDR3 bases are TGCGCCAGCAGCTTACAGGGTGACTATGGCTACACCTTC. The gene calls are TRBV5-1 and TRBJ1-2; TRBD1 might be the D (6 bases). Germline V gene lookup returns CDR1 SGHRS and CDR2 YFSETQ. This CDR3 region has 13 residues. Deletions cut 2 bases from V and 3 bases from J, with 8 bases between.

This chain connects TRBV5-4 to TRBJ2-5; 10 positions match TRBD2. The germline V gene encodes CDR1 SGHNT and CDR2 YYREEE (reference sequence). V trimming: 0 bases; J trimming: 1 base; junction bases outside the gene matches: 6. The CDR3 runs 17 residues. This chain's CDR3 is CASSLAAQRGGQETQYF. CDR3 bases: TGTGCCAGCAGCTTGGCCGCTCAGCGGGGGGGCCAAGAGACCCAGTACTTC.

The J gene is TRBJ1-6, the V gene TRBV30; the match to TRBD1 covers 7 bases. J lost 9 bases, V lost 7 bases, and 12 bases had no gene match. The CDR3 has 14 amino acids. CDR1 and CDR2 from the germline V gene are GTSNPN and SVGIG (reference sequence). In DNA, the CDR3 is TGTGCCTACCAACAGGGGACGAGGGGTTCACCCCTCCACTTT. Protein product: CAYQQGTRGSPLHF. The full variable domain, in which reference TRBV30 and TRBJ1-6 provide the parts outside the CDR3, is SQTIHQWPATLVQPVGSPLSLECTVEGTSNPNLYWYRQAAGRGLQLLFYSVGIGQISSEVPQNLSASRPQDRQFILSSKKLLLSDSGFYLCAYQQGTRGSPLHFGNGTRLTVT.

V is TRBV3-1 (or the pseudogene TRBV3-2) and J is TRBJ2-7; perhaps TRBD2 as D (6 bases). Trimming removed 6 bases from V and 6 bases from J, with 15 bases in between. CDR3 length equals 13 residues. CDR1 is LGHDT and CDR2 is YNNKEL in the germline V gene (reference sequence). The CDR3 coding sequence is TGTGCCAGCAGGCGAAGCGGGCTAGGCGAGCAGTACTTC. It yields the protein CASRRSGLGEQYF.

This clone was seen a single time. The chain combines TRBV24-1 with TRBJ2-7; TRBD1 is a possible D gene (6 bases). The germline V gene has CDR1 KGHDR and CDR2 SFDVKD. The V gene lost 8 bases and the J gene lost 5 bases, with 18 bases spanning the gap. The CDR3 is 14 amino acids. CDR3 DNA: TGTGCCACCAACCTGACAGGCCCTCGGGACGAGCAGTACTTC. This encodes CATNLTGPRDEQYF.

The chain has TRBV27 and TRBJ1-4; weak D call: TRBD1 (6 bases). CDR3 length: 14 amino acids. Germline assignment: CDR1 MNHEY and CDR2 SMNVEV (reference sequence). Trimming stripped 3 bases from V and 8 bases from J, with 13 bases between. CDR3 nucleotide sequence: TGTGCCAGCAGTTTGGCAGGGGAGGGGGAAAAACTGTTTTTT. Its translation: CASSLAGEGEKLFF.

V and J are TRBV10-3 and TRBJ2-7; weak D call: TRBD1 (7 bases). V was pared by 10 bases and J by 5 bases, with 18 bases between. CDR1 is ENHRY, CDR2 SYGVKD, per germline. This CDR3 is built from 13 residues. CDR3: CATTGAGINEQYF. Here the CDR3 DNA reads TGTGCCACCACAGGGGCGGGAATCAACGAGCAGTACTTC.

The genes are TRBV9 and TRBJ2-1; D gene uncertain. The CDR3 length is 16 residues. Germline V gives CDR1 SGDLS, CDR2 YYNGEE. Trimming stripped 1 base from V and 1 base from J, with 12 bases between. The CDR3, as DNA: TGTGCCAGCAGCGTATTAGACTCCCGATCCTACAATGAGCAGTTCTTC. It translates to CASSVLDSRSYNEQFF.

The rearrangement links TRBV4-2 to TRBJ2-3, with TRBD2 identical over 7 bases. V trimming: 5 bases; J trimming: 2 bases; junction bases outside the gene matches: 10. Germline CDR1 and CDR2: LGHNA and YNFKEQ. The CDR3 is 16 residues long. The CDR3 coding sequence is TGTGCCAGCAGCGCGTCTGCTAGCGGCTACACAGATACGCAGTATTTT. It is translated as CASSASASGYTDTQYF.

This chain connects TRBV5-1 to TRBJ2-5, with D tentatively TRBD2 (6 bases). The germline V and J ends were trimmed by 0 bases and 5 bases, with 11 bases remaining between them. This CDR3 spans 14 amino acids. Germline V CDR1 and CDR2: SGHRS, YFSETQ. CDR3 DNA: TGCGCCAGCAGCTTGGAAGAGGAGGGCGAGACCCAGTACTTC. This gives the protein CASSLEEEGETQYF.

This clone is a singleton in its sample. The chain has TRBV7-9 and TRBJ2-1, with TRBD2 matching over 9 bases. The CDR3 length is 15 residues. V gave up 5 bases and J gave up 5 bases; unmatched junction bases: 7. Germline V gene lookup returns CDR1 SEHNR and CDR2 FQNEAQ (reference sequence). The CDR3 region has the DNA TGTGCCAGCAGCAGAAGACTAGCGGAAAACAATGAGCAGTTCTTC. The encoded protein is CASSRRLAENNEQFF.

The genes are TRBV15 and TRBJ2-3; 9 nucleotides match TRBD2. V shed 3 bases, J shed 4 bases, and the junction held 5 bases outside the gene matches. This CDR3 has 15 amino acids. Germline CDR1 is LNHNV and CDR2 is YYDKDF (reference sequence). The CDR3 bases are TGTGCCACCAGCAGGGGGCGGGGGGGCTCAGATACGCAGTATTTT. This codes for CATSRGRGGSDTQYF. Filled out from reference TRBV15 and TRBJ2-3, the complete variable domain reads DAMVIQNPRYQVTQFGKPVTLSCSQTLNHNVMYWYQQKSSQAPKLLFHYYDKDFNNEADTPDNFQSRRPNTSFCFLDIRSPGLGDTAMYLCATSRGRGGSDTQYFGPGTRLTVL.

The rearrangement links TRBV2 to TRBJ2-5; D is undetermined. Germline CDR1 SNHLY, CDR2 FYNNEI. This CDR3 is built from 11 residues. V was cut by 2 bases and J by 7 bases, with 5 bases left in between. The CDR3 is CASSEPGTQYF. CDR3 nucleotide sequence: TGTGCCAGCAGTGAACCAGGGACCCAGTACTTC.

The V and J genes are TRBV5-1 and TRBJ2-3; TRBD2 is a possible D gene (6 bases). Trimming removed 7 bases at V and 0 bases at J, with 12 bases between. This CDR3 contains 14 residues. Germline V lookup: CDR1 SGHRS, CDR2 YFSETQ. CDR3 sequence (DNA): TGCGCCAGCGATCTAGCGTCAAGCACAGATACGCAGTATTTT. Amino acid sequence: CASDLASSTDTQYF.

The CDR3 protein is CASNPLAGGNEQYF. CDR3 bases: TGTGCCAGCAACCCGCTAGCGGGAGGGAACGAGCAGTACTTC. The gene calls are TRBV6-6 and TRBJ2-7; 12 positions match TRBD2. This CDR3 has 14 amino acids. Germline lookup yields CDR1 MNHNY and CDR2 SVGAGI (reference sequence). V gave up 7 bases and J gave up 5 bases; unmatched junction bases: 6.

The chain recombines TRBV5-4 with TRBJ2-6; TRBD2 might be the D (6 bases). The CDR3 loop spans 18 amino acids. The V gene's germline CDR1 is SGHNT and CDR2 YYREEE (reference sequence). V lost 1 base and J 0 bases, leaving 14 bases between the germline ends. CDR3: CASSLRVGGNSGANVLTF. Here the CDR3 DNA reads TGTGCCAGCAGCTTGAGGGTGGGGGGAAACTCTGGGGCCAACGTCCTGACTTTC.

The rearrangement uses TRBV14 and TRBJ2-3; D is perhaps TRBD2 (5 bases). This CDR3 spans 15 amino acids. V lost 1 base and J 8 bases, leaving 16 bases between the germline ends. Germline V gene lookup returns CDR1 SGHDN and CDR2 FVKESK. CDR3 in DNA: TGTGCCAGCAGCCAAGGAGGGAACCCCAGGAGTACGCAGTATTTT. Its protein product is CASSQGGNPRSTQYF.